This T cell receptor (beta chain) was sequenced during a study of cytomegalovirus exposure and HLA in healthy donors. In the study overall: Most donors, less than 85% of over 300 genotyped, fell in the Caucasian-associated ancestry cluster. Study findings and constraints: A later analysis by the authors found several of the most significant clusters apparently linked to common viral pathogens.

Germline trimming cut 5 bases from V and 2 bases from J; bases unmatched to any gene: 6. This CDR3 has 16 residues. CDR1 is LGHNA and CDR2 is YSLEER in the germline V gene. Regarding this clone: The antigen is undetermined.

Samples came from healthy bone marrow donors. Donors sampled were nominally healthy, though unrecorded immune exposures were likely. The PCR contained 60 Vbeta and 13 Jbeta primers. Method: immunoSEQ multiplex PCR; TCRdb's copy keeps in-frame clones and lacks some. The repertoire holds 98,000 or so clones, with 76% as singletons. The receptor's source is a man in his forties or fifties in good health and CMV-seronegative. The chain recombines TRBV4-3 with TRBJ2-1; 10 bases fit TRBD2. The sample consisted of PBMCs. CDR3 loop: CASSTGLASTYNEQFF. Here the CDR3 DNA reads TGCGCCAGCAGCACGGGACTAGCGAGTACCTACAATGAGCAGTTCTTC.